One TCR beta chain is described in this entry. When replicate PCRs were run on sorted subsets, they used 200 ng DNA, around 33,000 T cell genomes. This table comes from immunoSEQ multiplex PCR, and its TCRdb copy is limited to in-frame clones, with some not included. The sample has about a million clones; approximately 68% are singletons. CDR3 length: 14 amino acids. Germline V CDR1 and CDR2: SGHNT, YYREEE (reference sequence). V was shortened by 3 bases and J by 4 bases, with 12 bases between the two germline ends. This sample was taken from a study of shared clonotypes between healthy human individuals. CD4+ cell separation produced CD45RA+ naive and CD45RA-negative memory subsets.

Sequencing was carried out using memory CD4+ T cells sorted from blood. Subset here: CD45RA-negative fraction. The chain combines TRBV5-4 with TRBJ2-3; D gene ambiguous. The clonotype comes from a man aged 18 to 30 in good health. CDR3 bases: TGTGCCAGCAGCTCACCGATGGGTGCAGATACGCAGTATTTT. As protein: CASSSPMGADTQYF.